This T cell receptor beta chain was profiled in a study of T cells in women clearing cervical HPV infection. Overall study: HLA type stays a possible confounder, typing being limited. Points from the study as a whole: TRBV6-7 abundance was lower in cases than controls (around 0.1% versus 0.15%).

On this clone: Its antigen is undetermined. Read coverage stops 3 residues before the CDR3 terminus; the germline J gene supplies the remainder.

Generated by immunoSEQ multiplex PCR, the TCRdb table keeps only in-frame clones and is missing some. In total, the table holds about 31,000 clones. The length of the CDR3 is 13 residues. The germline V gene has CDR1 SEHNR and CDR2 FQNEAQ (reference sequence). Sequencing input: blood buffy coat. The receptor comes from a woman between 18 and 70 years old with a cervical HPV16 infection that either progressed to CIN3+ or cleared (not recorded which). The chain links TRBV7-9 to TRBJ1-4, with 8 nucleotides matching TRBD1. CDR3 DNA (partial): TGTGCCAGCAGCCAAGGACAGGGTCGGTCA. Protein: CASSQGQGRS. In full, the CDR3 reads CASSQGQGRSLFF.